A selection of T cell receptor beta chains follows, all from one sample in a study of blood T cell repertoires in COVID-19. Profiled with immunoSEQ multiplex PCR; TCRdb holds only in-frame clones, not every one. The table has a few hundred thousand clones, roughly 90% seen once; the top ten hold 1%. The sequencing input was PBMCs or T cells enriched from blood (not recorded which). These receptors came from a woman aged 25 to 39 who had recovered from COVID-19. The CDR3 runs from the conserved cysteine through the conserved F or W. Each record gives: V gene, CDR3 length, J gene, D gene, clone size, CDR3 DNA, CDR3 protein. A D gene is named only where the DNA matches it firmly. Rows give clone size only sometimes, using once, few, many, or a class for an expanded clone.

v_call: TRBV7-9
cdr3_length: 15
j_call: TRBJ1-4
d_call: NA
clone_size: NA
cdr3_nt: TGTGCCAGCAGCATCCGGGAAGCAACTAATGAAAAACTGTTTTTT
cdr3_aa: CASSIREATNEKLFF

v_call: TRBV2
cdr3_length: 19
j_call: TRBJ1-2
d_call: NA
clone_size: NA
cdr3_nt: TGTGCCAGCAGTGAATATCTATCGGACACGAGCCCTGATGGCTATGGCTACACCTTC
cdr3_aa: CASSEYLSDTSPDGYGYTF

v_call: TRBV19
cdr3_length: 15
j_call: TRBJ2-2
d_call: TRBD1
clone_size: NA
cdr3_nt: TGTGCCAGTAGTAGACAGGGGGCGAACACCGGGGAGCTGTTTTTT
cdr3_aa: CASSRQGANTGELFF

v_call: TRBV7-2
cdr3_length: 14
j_call: TRBJ1-5
d_call: TRBD1
clone_size: NA
cdr3_nt: TGTGCCAGCAGCTTAAGACAGGGTAATCAGCCCCAGCATTTT
cdr3_aa: CASSLRQGNQPQHF

v_call: TRBV12-5
cdr3_length: 13
j_call: TRBJ1-2
d_call: NA
clone_size: few
cdr3_nt: TGTGCTAGTGGAATACAGGGTAGGAATGGCTACACCTTC
cdr3_aa: CASGIQGRNGYTF

v_call: TRBV7-2
cdr3_length: 13
j_call: TRBJ1-5
d_call: NA
clone_size: NA
cdr3_nt: TGTGCCAGCAGCGTACAGGGTAGTCAGCCCCAGCATTTT
cdr3_aa: CASSVQGSQPQHF

v_call: TRBV30
cdr3_length: 18
j_call: TRBJ2-2
d_call: NA
clone_size: NA
cdr3_nt: TGTGCCTGGAGTCATACGCCCGGGGGAGAGGGTACCACCGGGGAGCTGTTTTTT
cdr3_aa: CAWSHTPGGEGTTGELFF

v_call: TRBV5-1
cdr3_length: 16
j_call: TRBJ2-3
d_call: TRBD2
clone_size: once
cdr3_nt: TGCGCCAGCAGCTTGGGGCGGGGGGACGACACAGATACGCAGTATTTT
cdr3_aa: CASSLGRGDDTDTQYF

v_call: TRBV7-7
cdr3_length: 16
j_call: TRBJ2-3
d_call: TRBD2
clone_size: NA
cdr3_nt: TGTGCCAGCAGCTTACTAGCGGGGGGGCCCCCAGATACGCAGTATTTT
cdr3_aa: CASSLLAGGPPDTQYF

v_call: TRBV19
cdr3_length: 17
j_call: TRBJ1-2
d_call: TRBD1
clone_size: NA
cdr3_nt: TGTGCCAGTAGTATCCTCCTGACAGGGTTGGGGGACTATGGCTACACCTTC
cdr3_aa: CASSILLTGLGDYGYTF

v_call: TRBV7-2
cdr3_length: 15
j_call: TRBJ2-2
d_call: NA
clone_size: NA
cdr3_nt: TGTGCCAGCAGCTTAAGGGGCAGGCCCACCGGGGAGCTGTTTTTT
cdr3_aa: CASSLRGRPTGELFF

v_call: TRBV5-4
cdr3_length: 13
j_call: TRBJ2-1
d_call: NA
clone_size: NA
cdr3_nt: TGTGCCAGCAGCCATAACAGGGAAAACGAGCAGTTCTTC
cdr3_aa: CASSHNRENEQFF

v_call: TRBV23-1
cdr3_length: 16
j_call: TRBJ2-3
d_call: NA
clone_size: NA
cdr3_nt: TGCGCCAGCAGTCAATGGACAGTCTATAGCACAGATACGCAGTATTTT
cdr3_aa: CASSQWTVYSTDTQYF

v_call: TRBV6-5
cdr3_length: 13
j_call: TRBJ1-1
d_call: TRBD1
clone_size: once
cdr3_nt: TGTGCCAGCAGGACAGGGGGGATCACTGAAGCTTTCTTT
cdr3_aa: CASRTGGITEAFF

v_call: TRBV2
cdr3_length: 12
j_call: TRBJ2-2
d_call: NA
clone_size: NA
cdr3_nt: TGTGCCAGCAGTATTAGCTTCGGGGAGCTGTTTTTT
cdr3_aa: CASSISFGELFF

v_call: TRBV5-1
cdr3_length: 17
j_call: TRBJ2-3
d_call: TRBD1
clone_size: NA
cdr3_nt: TGCGCCAGCAGCCTGGTAGAGGACAGGGGGCCAGCAGATACGCAGTATTTT
cdr3_aa: CASSLVEDRGPADTQYF

v_call: TRBV29-1
cdr3_length: 16
j_call: TRBJ1-1
d_call: NA
clone_size: NA
cdr3_nt: TGCAGCGTTGCAGGGCTACTTTTCAGGGAGAACACTGAAGCTTTCTTT
cdr3_aa: CSVAGLLFRENTEAFF

v_call: TRBV7-7
cdr3_length: 15
j_call: TRBJ2-2
d_call: NA
clone_size: NA
cdr3_nt: TGTGCCAGCAGCGACCACAGGGGAGGCACCGGGGAGCTGTTTTTT
cdr3_aa: CASSDHRGGTGELFF

v_call: TRBV27
cdr3_length: 15
j_call: TRBJ2-1
d_call: NA
clone_size: NA
cdr3_nt: TGTGCCAGCAGATTAAGGGACTTGGGAACAAATGAGCAGTTCTTC
cdr3_aa: CASRLRDLGTNEQFF

v_call: TRBV15
cdr3_length: 17
j_call: TRBJ1-2
d_call: NA
clone_size: NA
cdr3_nt: TGTGCCACCAGCAGTATAGTTGATAGATTCACGGGCTATGGCTACACCTTC
cdr3_aa: CATSSIVDRFTGYGYTF

v_call: TRBV5-1
cdr3_length: 14
j_call: TRBJ2-1
d_call: NA
clone_size: few
cdr3_nt: TGCGCCAGCAGCTTGGCGGGGTCTTCCAATGAGCAGTTCTTC
cdr3_aa: CASSLAGSSNEQFF

v_call: TRBV9
cdr3_length: 15
j_call: TRBJ2-5
d_call: NA
clone_size: NA
cdr3_nt: TGTGCCAGCAGCGTAGCTACACAGGGACAAGAGACCCAGTACTTC
cdr3_aa: CASSVATQGQETQYF

v_call: TRBV28
cdr3_length: 16
j_call: TRBJ1-2
d_call: TRBD1
clone_size: NA
cdr3_nt: TGTGCCAGCAGCTACCTCGGGGACAGGGGAGCTGCTGGCTACACCTTC
cdr3_aa: CASSYLGDRGAAGYTF

v_call: TRBV28
cdr3_length: 15
j_call: TRBJ2-7
d_call: TRBD2
clone_size: NA
cdr3_nt: TGTGCCAGCAGCCCCACCGGACTAGCGGGGAACGAGCAGTACTTC
cdr3_aa: CASSPTGLAGNEQYF

v_call: TRBV10-3
cdr3_length: 16
j_call: TRBJ2-2
d_call: NA
clone_size: NA
cdr3_nt: TGTGCCATCAGTGGGAATCAGCGGTCGAACACCGGGGAGCTGTTTTTT
cdr3_aa: CAISGNQRSNTGELFF

v_call: TRBV14
cdr3_length: 15
j_call: TRBJ2-5
d_call: TRBD1
clone_size: NA
cdr3_nt: TGTGCCAGCAGCCCCCCCCGGACAGGGGGGGAGACCCAGTACTTC
cdr3_aa: CASSPPRTGGETQYF

v_call: TRBV5-1
cdr3_length: 14
j_call: TRBJ2-6
d_call: NA
clone_size: NA
cdr3_nt: TGCGCCAGCAGCGTTGGGGGCGAGGCCAACGTCCTGACTTTC
cdr3_aa: CASSVGGEANVLTF

v_call: TRBV2
cdr3_length: 13
j_call: TRBJ1-1
d_call: NA
clone_size: once
cdr3_nt: TGTGCCAGCAGTGAAGCGGGGGCAATGTGGGCTTTCTTT
cdr3_aa: CASSEAGAMWAFF

v_call: TRBV30
cdr3_length: 13
j_call: TRBJ1-2
d_call: TRBD1
clone_size: NA
cdr3_nt: TGTGCCTGGAGACTCGGGACAGGGGATGGCTACACCTTC
cdr3_aa: CAWRLGTGDGYTF

v_call: TRBV19
cdr3_length: 17
j_call: TRBJ1-5
d_call: NA
clone_size: NA
cdr3_nt: TGTGCCAGTAGTGGAGACGGTAGAGTGTATAGCAATCAGCCCCAGCATTTT
cdr3_aa: CASSGDGRVYSNQPQHF

v_call: TRBV7-9
cdr3_length: 14
j_call: TRBJ2-7
d_call: NA
clone_size: NA
cdr3_nt: TGTGCCAGCAGCTTAGTGGCAGGAACGGGGGAGCAGTACTTC
cdr3_aa: CASSLVAGTGEQYF

v_call: TRBV14
cdr3_length: 15
j_call: TRBJ2-7
d_call: TRBD1
clone_size: NA
cdr3_nt: TGTGCCAGCAGCCAGCGGACAGGGAAGTTCTACGAGCAGTACTTC
cdr3_aa: CASSQRTGKFYEQYF

v_call: TRBV23-1
cdr3_length: 17
j_call: TRBJ1-2
d_call: NA
clone_size: few
cdr3_nt: TGCGCCAGCAGTCAATCGCGACGAGGTAGACCTAACTATGGCTACACCTTC
cdr3_aa: CASSQSRRGRPNYGYTF

v_call: TRBV30
cdr3_length: 15
j_call: TRBJ1-1
d_call: NA
clone_size: once
cdr3_nt: TGTGCCTGGGGGAGGTTGAGGGTGGGGAACACTGAAGCTTTCTTT
cdr3_aa: CAWGRLRVGNTEAFF

v_call: TRBV4-1
cdr3_length: 16
j_call: TRBJ1-6
d_call: NA
clone_size: NA
cdr3_nt: TGCGCCAGCAGCCAAGATACGGGCAGGGCATATTCACCCCTCCACTTT
cdr3_aa: CASSQDTGRAYSPLHF

v_call: TRBV5-1
cdr3_length: 17
j_call: TRBJ2-1
d_call: TRBD2
clone_size: NA
cdr3_nt: TGCGCCAGCAGCTACGGGACTAGCGGGGGACCCTACAATGAGCAGTTCTTC
cdr3_aa: CASSYGTSGGPYNEQFF

v_call: TRBV7-2
cdr3_length: 15
j_call: TRBJ1-4
d_call: TRBD1
clone_size: NA
cdr3_nt: TGTGCCAGCAGCCCCAGGACAGGGGGAAATGAAAAACTGTTTTTT
cdr3_aa: CASSPRTGGNEKLFF

v_call: TRBV6-5
cdr3_length: 12
j_call: TRBJ1-6
d_call: NA
clone_size: few
cdr3_nt: TGTGCCAGCAGGGACTGGCGTTCACCCCTCCACTTT
cdr3_aa: CASRDWRSPLHF

v_call: TRBV11-2
cdr3_length: 16
j_call: TRBJ1-1
d_call: TRBD1
clone_size: NA
cdr3_nt: TGTGCCAGCAGTTATATAGGGCAGGGGGGAAACACTGAAGCTTTCTTT
cdr3_aa: CASSYIGQGGNTEAFF